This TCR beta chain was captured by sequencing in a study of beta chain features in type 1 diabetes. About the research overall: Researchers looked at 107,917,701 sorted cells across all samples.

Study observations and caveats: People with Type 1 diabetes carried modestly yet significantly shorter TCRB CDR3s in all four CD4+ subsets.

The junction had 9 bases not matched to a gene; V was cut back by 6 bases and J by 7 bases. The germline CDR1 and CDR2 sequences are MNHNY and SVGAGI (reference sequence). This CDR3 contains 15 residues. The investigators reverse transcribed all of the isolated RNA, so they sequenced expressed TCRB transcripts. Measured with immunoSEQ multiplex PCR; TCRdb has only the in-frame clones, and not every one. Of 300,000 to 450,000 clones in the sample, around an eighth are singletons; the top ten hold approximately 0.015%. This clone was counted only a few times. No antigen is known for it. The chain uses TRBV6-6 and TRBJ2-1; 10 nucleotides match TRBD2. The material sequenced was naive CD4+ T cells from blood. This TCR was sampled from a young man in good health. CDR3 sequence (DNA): TGTGCCAGCAGCCGGAGCGGGGGGGCTGGTAATGAGCAGTTCTTC. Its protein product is CASSRSGGAGNEQFF.